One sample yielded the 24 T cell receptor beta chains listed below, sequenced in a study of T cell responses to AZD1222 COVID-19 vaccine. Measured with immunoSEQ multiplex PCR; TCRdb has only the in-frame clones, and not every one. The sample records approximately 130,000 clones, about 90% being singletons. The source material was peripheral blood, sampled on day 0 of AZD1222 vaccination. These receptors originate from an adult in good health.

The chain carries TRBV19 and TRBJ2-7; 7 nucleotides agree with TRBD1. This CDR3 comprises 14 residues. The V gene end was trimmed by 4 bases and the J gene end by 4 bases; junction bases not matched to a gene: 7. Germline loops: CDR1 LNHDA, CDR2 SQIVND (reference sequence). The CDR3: CASSTLGQVYEQYF. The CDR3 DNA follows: TGTGCCAGTAGTACACTAGGACAGGTTTACGAGCAGTACTTC.

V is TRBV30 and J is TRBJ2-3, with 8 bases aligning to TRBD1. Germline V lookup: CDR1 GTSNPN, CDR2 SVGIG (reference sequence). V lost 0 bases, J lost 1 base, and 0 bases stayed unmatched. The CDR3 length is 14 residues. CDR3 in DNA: TGTGCCTGGAGTGTACAGGGGGGCACAGATACGCAGTATTTT. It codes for CAWSVQGGTDTQYF. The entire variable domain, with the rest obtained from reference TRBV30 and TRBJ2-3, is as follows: SQTIHQWPATLVQPVGSPLSLECTVEGTSNPNLYWYRQAAGRGLQLLFYSVGIGQISSEVPQNLSASRPQDRQFILSSKKLLLSDSGFYLCAWSVQGGTDTQYFGPGTRLTVL.

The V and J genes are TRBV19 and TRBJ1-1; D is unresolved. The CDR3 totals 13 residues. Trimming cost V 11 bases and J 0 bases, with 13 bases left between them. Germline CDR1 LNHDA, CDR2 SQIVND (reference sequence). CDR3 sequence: CASAGRLNTEAFF. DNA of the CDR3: TGTGCCTCCGCGGGCAGGTTGAACACTGAAGCTTTCTTT.

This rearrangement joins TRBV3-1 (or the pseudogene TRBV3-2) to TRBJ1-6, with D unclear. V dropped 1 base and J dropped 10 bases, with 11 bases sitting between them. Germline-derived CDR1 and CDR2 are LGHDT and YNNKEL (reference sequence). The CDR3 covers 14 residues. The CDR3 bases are TGTGCCAGCAGCCAAGGTAATTCGGCCTCACCCCTCCACTTT. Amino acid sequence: CASSQGNSASPLHF.

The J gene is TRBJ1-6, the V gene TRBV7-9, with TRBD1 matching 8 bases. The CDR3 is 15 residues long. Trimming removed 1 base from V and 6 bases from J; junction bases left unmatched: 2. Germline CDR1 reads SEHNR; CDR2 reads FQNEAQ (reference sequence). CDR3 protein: CASSLVGQGNSPLHF. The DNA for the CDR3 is TGTGCCAGCAGCTTAGTAGGACAGGGTAATTCACCCCTCCACTTT.

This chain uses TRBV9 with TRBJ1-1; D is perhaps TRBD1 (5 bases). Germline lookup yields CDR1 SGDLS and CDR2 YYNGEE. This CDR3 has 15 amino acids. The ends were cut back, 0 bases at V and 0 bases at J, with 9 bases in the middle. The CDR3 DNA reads TGTGCCAGCAGCGTAGATTCAGGGATGAACACTGAAGCTTTCTTT. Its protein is CASSVDSGMNTEAFF.

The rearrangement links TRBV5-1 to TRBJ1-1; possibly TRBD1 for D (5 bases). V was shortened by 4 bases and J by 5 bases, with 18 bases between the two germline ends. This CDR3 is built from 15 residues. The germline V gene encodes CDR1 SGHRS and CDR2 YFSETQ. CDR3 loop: CASSPRWGMITEAFF. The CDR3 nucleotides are TGCGCCAGCAGCCCCAGGTGGGGGATGATAACTGAAGCTTTCTTT.

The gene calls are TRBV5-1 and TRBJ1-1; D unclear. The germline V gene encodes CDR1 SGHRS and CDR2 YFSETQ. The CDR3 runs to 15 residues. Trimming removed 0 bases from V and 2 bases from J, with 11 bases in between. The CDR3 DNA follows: TGCGCCAGCAGCTTGGGTCACGAAATAAACACTGAAGCTTTCTTT. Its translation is CASSLGHEINTEAFF.

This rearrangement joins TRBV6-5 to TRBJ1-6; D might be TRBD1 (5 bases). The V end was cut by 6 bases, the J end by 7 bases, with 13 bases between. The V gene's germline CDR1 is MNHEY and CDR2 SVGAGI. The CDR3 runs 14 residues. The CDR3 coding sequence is TGTGCCAGCAGCGCAGACAGCCGGAATTCACCCCTCCACTTT. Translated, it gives CASSADSRNSPLHF.

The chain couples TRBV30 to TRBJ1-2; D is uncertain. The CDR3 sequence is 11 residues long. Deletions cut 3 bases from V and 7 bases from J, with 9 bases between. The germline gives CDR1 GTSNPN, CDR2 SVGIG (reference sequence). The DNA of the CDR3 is TGTGCCTGGAGGGAGGACGGTGGCTACACCTTC. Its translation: CAWREDGGYTF.

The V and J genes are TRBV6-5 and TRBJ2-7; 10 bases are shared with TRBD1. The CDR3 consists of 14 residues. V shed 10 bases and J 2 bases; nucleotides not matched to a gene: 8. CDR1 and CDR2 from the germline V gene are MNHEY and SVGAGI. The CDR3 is CAISGQGETYEQYF. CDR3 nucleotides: TGTGCCATAAGTGGACAGGGGGAAACCTACGAGCAGTACTTC.

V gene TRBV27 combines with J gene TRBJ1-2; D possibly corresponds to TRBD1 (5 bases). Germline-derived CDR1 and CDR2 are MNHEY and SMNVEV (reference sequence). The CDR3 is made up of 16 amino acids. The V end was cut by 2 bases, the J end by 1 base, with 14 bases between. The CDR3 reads CASSLVWGIDNYGYTF. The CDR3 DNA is TGTGCCAGCAGTTTAGTTTGGGGGATTGATAACTATGGCTACACCTTC.

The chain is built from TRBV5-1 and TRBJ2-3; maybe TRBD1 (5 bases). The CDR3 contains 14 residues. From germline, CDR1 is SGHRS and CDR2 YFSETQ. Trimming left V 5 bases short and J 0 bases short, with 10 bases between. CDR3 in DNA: TGCGCCAGCAGAGGGCCAGGGAGCACAGATACGCAGTATTTT. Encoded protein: CASRGPGSTDTQYF.

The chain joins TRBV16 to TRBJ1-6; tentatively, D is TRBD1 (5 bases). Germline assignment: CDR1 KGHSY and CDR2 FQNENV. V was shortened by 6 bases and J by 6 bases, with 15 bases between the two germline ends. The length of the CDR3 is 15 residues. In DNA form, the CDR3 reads TGTGCCAGCAGACCAAGGGACCGCGCTAATTCACCCCTCCACTTT. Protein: CASRPRDRANSPLHF.

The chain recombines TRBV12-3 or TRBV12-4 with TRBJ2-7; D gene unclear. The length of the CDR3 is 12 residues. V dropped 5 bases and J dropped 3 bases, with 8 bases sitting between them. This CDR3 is CASSPAVYEQYF. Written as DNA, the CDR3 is TGTGCCAGCAGTCCCGCAGTCTACGAGCAGTACTTC.

The CDR3 protein is CASSYSLQVPVAEAFF. CDR3 bases: TGTGCCAGCAGTTACTCGTTGCAGGTCCCGGTCGCTGAAGCTTTCTTT. The V and J genes are TRBV6-5 and TRBJ1-1; the D is unclear. The length of the CDR3 is 16 residues. Germline CDR1 and CDR2: MNHEY and SVGAGI. V was trimmed by 0 bases and J by 6 bases, leaving 17 bases between them.

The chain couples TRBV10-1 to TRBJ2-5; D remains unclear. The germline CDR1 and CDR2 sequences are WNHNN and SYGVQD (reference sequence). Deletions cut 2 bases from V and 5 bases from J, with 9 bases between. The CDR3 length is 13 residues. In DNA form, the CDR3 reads TGCGCCAGCAGTGAGGGCAGATGGGAGACCCAGTACTTC. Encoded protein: CASSEGRWETQYF.

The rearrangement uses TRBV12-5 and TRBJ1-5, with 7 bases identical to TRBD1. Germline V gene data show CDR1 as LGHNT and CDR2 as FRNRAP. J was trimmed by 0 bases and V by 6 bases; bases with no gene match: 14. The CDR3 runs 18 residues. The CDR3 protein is CASGMTEWTGYSNQPQHF. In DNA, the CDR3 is TGTGCTAGTGGGATGACAGAGTGGACAGGTTATAGCAATCAGCCCCAGCATTTT.

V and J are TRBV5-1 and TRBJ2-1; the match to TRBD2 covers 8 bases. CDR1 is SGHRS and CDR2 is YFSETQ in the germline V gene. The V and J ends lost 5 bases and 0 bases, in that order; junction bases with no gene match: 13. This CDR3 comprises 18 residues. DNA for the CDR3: TGCGCCAGCAGACGGACCTTTTCCGGGACTAGCTCCTACAATGAGCAGTTCTTC. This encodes CASRRTFSGTSSYNEQFF.

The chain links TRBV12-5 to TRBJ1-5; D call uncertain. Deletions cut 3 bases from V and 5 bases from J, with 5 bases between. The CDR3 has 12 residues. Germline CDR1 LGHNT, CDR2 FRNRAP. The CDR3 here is CASGLDDQPQHF. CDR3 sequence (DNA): TGTGCTAGTGGTTTAGACGATCAGCCCCAGCATTTT.

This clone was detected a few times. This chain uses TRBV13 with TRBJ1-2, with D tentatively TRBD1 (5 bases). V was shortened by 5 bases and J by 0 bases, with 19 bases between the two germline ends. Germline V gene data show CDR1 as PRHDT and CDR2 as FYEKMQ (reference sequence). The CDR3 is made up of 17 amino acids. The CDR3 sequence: CASSLRSGRQSNYGYTF. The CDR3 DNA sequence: TGTGCCAGCAGCCTAAGATCTGGAAGACAGTCTAACTATGGCTACACCTTC. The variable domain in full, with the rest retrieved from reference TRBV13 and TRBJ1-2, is AAGVIQSPRHLIKEKRETATLKCYPIPRHDTVYWYQQGPGQDPQFLISFYEKMQSDKGSIPDRFSAQQFSDYHSELNMSSLELGDSALYFCASSLRSGRQSNYGYTFGSGTRLTVV.

For the CDR3, the DNA is TGTGCCAGCAACTCCGGGACGAGTGGCTACACCTTC. Translation: CASNSGTSGYTF. The chain employs TRBV27 and TRBJ1-2; D may be TRBD1 (5 bases). The V gene's germline CDR1 is MNHEY and CDR2 SMNVEV (reference sequence). V lost 7 bases, J lost 7 bases, and 13 bases lay in between. CDR3 size: 12 residues.

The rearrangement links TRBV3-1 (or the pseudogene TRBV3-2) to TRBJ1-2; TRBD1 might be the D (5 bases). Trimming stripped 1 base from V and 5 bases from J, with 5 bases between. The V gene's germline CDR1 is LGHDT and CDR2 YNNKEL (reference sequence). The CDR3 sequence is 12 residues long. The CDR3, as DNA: TGTGCCAGCAGCCAAGGGACATATGGCTACACCTTC. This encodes CASSQGTYGYTF.

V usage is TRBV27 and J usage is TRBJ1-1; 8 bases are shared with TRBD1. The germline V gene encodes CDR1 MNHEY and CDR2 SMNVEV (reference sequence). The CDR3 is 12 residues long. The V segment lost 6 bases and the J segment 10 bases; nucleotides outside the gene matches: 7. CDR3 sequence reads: CASRPTGGGAFF. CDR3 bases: TGTGCCAGCAGGCCCACAGGGGGGGGAGCTTTCTTT.